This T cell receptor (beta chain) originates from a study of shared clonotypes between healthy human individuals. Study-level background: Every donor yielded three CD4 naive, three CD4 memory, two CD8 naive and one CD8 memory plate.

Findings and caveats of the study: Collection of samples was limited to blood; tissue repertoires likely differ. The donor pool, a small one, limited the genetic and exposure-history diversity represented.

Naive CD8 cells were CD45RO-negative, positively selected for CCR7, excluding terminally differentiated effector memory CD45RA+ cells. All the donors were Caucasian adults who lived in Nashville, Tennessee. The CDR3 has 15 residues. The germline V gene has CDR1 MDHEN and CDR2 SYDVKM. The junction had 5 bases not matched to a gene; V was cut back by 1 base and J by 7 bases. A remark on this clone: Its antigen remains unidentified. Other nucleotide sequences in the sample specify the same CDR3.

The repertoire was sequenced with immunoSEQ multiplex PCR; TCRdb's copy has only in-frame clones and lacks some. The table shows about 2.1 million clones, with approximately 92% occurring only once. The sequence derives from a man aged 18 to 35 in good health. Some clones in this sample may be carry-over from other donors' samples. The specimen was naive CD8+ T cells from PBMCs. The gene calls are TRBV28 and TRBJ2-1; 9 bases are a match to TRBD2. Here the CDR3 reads CASSLFRGRGNEQFF. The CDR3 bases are TGTGCCAGCAGTTTATTTCGCGGGAGGGGGAATGAGCAGTTCTTC.